One and the same sample provided the 9 T cell receptor beta chains below, sequenced in a study of identical twins. TCRdb reprocessed the 5' RACE reads with MiXCR, giving one entry per CDR3 protein. The sample lists 1.5 million to 2 million distinct CDR3 sequences, around 33% occurring once. The sample consisted of cord blood. These receptors were obtained from a newborn girl in good health.

This rearrangement joins TRBV20-1 to TRBJ2-4; 9 bases agree with TRBD2. Trimming removed 3 bases from V and 13 bases from J; junction bases left unmatched: 16. Germline CDR1 and CDR2: DFQATT and SNEGSKA (reference sequence). The CDR3 runs 15 residues. The chain's CDR3 is CSASSSGISNPEQYF. CDR3 nucleotides: TGCAGTGCTAGTTCTAGCGGGATTTCCAATCCAGAGCAGTACTTC.

In this sample, this clonotype turned up once. The chain has TRBV6-1 and TRBJ1-1, with D hard to call. Deletions cut 2 bases from V and 2 bases from J, with 6 bases between. The CDR3 length is 13 residues. Germline V gene lookup returns CDR1 MNHNS and CDR2 SASEGT. The CDR3 here is CASSELPNTEAFF. The DNA of the CDR3 is TGTGCCAGCAGTGAATTGCCTAACACTGAAGCTTTCTTT.

The chain couples TRBV7-2 to TRBJ2-7; 7 bases align to TRBD1. The ends lost 5 bases at V and 4 bases at J; junction bases unmatched: 8. This CDR3 contains 14 residues. Germline V gives CDR1 SGHTA, CDR2 FQGNSA. The CDR3 nucleotides are TGTGCCAGCAGCGTTCCGGGACAGACGTACGAGCAGTACTTC. Encoded protein: CASSVPGQTYEQYF.

As regards this clonotype: This may be a read error: a much more frequent sequence differs by one nucleotide. This chain connects TRBV10-3 to TRBJ2-5; D may be TRBD1 (6 bases). The CDR3 spans 11 residues. Germline V gene lookup returns CDR1 ENHRY and CDR2 SYGVKD. The CDR3 DNA reads as TGTGTGGAACAGGGAAAAGAGTCCCAGTACTTC. This gives the protein CVEQGKESQYF.

This clonotype was seen at least ten times. The rearrangement uses TRBV29-1 and TRBJ1-2; D is perhaps TRBD1 (5 bases). The ends were cut back, 7 bases at V and 4 bases at J, with 16 bases in the middle. The CDR3 runs to 13 residues. Germline lookup yields CDR1 SQVTM and CDR2 ANQGSEA. This chain's CDR3 is CSATGGRSYGYTF. CDR3 DNA: TGCAGCGCTACGGGGGGACGGAGCTATGGCTACACCTTC.

This rearrangement joins TRBV7-2 to TRBJ2-5; TRBD2 might be the D (7 bases). The V end lost 3 bases, the J end lost 5 bases, and 13 bases lay between the germline ends. From germline, CDR1 is SGHTA and CDR2 FQGNSA. The CDR3 runs 14 residues. The CDR3 DNA follows: TGTGCCAGCAGCTTTCGGACAGCGGGGGAGACCCAGTACTTC. Translated, it gives CASSFRTAGETQYF.

The rearrangement joins TRBV12-3 or TRBV12-4 to TRBJ2-1; TRBD1 is a possible D gene (5 bases). CDR3 size: 15 residues. V was clipped by 3 bases and J by 8 bases, with 17 bases between them. CDR3 nucleotides: TGTGCCAGCAGTTTTTCACGTCTCCAGGGCTATGAGCAGTTCTTC. This translates into CASSFSRLQGYEQFF.

This clonotype was seen more than once but under ten times. The rearrangement links TRBV3-1 to TRBJ2-1; TRBD2 aligns across 8 bases. Trimming cost V 0 bases and J 8 bases; bases outside gene matches: 6. The CDR3 has 15 residues. Germline V CDR1 and CDR2: LGHDT, YNNKEL (reference sequence). This CDR3 is CASSQDLGTRYEQFF. CDR3 DNA: TGTGCCAGCAGCCAAGATCTTGGGACTAGATATGAGCAGTTCTTC.

Many counts were recorded for this clonotype. V and J are TRBV7-9 and TRBJ2-7; no definite D call. The CDR3 loop spans 15 amino acids. Germline CDR1 reads SEHNR; CDR2 reads FQNEAQ (reference sequence). V was clipped by 0 bases and J by 2 bases, with 11 bases between them. The CDR3 bases are TGTGCCAGCAGCTTAGCCCTGACTGAAACCTACGAGCAGTACTTC. Translated: CASSLALTETYEQYF.